Described below is a single TCR beta chain sequence and its context. The data belong to a study of blood T cell repertoires in COVID-19. Study overall: T cells, B-cell-depleted T cells, or PBMCs provided the cDNA or gDNA that served as material.

There are 15 residues in the CDR3. Trimming took 0 bases from V and 4 from J, leaving 12 bases between them. From germline, CDR1 is SGHRS and CDR2 YFSETQ. Sequencing used immunoSEQ multiplex PCR; TCRdb keeps in-frame clones, though not all of them. The table lists around 100,000 clones, nearly 90% of them singletons. This chain joins TRBV5-1 and TRBJ2-3; D is possibly TRBD1 (6 bases). Sequenced material: peripheral blood. The origin of this receptor is a man in his fifties with active COVID-19. CDR3 in DNA: TGCGCCAGCAGCTTGGCCCTACAGGGCCCAGATACGCAGTATTTT. This encodes CASSLALQGPDTQYF.